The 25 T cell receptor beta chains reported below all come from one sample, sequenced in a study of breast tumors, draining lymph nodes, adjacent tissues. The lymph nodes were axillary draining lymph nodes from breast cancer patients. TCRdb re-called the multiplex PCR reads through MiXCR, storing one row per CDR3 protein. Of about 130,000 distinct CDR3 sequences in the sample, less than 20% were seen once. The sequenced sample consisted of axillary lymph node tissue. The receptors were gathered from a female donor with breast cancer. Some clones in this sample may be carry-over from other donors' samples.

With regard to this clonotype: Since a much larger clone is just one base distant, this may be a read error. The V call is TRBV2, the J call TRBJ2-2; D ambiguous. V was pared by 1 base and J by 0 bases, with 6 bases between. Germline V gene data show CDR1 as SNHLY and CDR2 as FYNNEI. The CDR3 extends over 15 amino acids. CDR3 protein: CASSEGTANTGELFF. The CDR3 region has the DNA TGTGCCAGCAGTGAAGGGACGGCGAACACCGGGGAGCTGTTTTTT.

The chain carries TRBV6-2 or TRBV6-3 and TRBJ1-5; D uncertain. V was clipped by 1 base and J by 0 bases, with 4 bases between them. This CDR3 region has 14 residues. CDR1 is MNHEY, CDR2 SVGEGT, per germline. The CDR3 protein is CASSYWDSNQPQHF. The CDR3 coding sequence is TGTGCCAGCAGTTACTGGGATAGCAATCAGCCCCAGCATTTT.

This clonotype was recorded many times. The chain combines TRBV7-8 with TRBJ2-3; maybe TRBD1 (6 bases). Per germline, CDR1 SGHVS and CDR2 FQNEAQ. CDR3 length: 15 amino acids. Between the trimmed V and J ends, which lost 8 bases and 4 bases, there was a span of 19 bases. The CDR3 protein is CASLGTKVGPDTQYF. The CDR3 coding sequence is TGTGCCAGCTTAGGGACAAAGGTGGGCCCAGATACGCAGTATTTT.

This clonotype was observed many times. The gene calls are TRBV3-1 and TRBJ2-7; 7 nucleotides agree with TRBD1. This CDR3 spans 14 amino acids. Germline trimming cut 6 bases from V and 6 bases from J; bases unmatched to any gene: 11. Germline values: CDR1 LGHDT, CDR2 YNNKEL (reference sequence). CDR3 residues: CASSPGTVPSEQYF. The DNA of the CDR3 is TGTGCCAGCAGTCCCGGGACAGTTCCGTCCGAGCAGTACTTC.

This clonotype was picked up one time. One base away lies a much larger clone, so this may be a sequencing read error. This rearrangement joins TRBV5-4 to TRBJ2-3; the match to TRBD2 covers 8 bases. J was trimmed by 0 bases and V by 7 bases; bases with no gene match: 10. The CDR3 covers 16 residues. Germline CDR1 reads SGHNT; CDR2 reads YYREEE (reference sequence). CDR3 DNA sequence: TGTGCCAGCTGCCACTTAGCGGGATCTAGCACAGATACGCAGTATTTT. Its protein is CASCHLAGSSTDTQYF.

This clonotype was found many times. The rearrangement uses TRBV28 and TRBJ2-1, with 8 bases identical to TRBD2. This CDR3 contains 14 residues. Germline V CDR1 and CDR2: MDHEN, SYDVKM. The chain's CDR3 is CATSGSMTYNEQFF. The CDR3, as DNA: TGTGCAACAAGCGGGAGTATGACCTACAATGAGCAGTTCTTC.

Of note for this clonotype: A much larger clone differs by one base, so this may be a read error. CDR3 in amino acids: CASSFRGSGRGSGNEQFF. DNA for the CDR3: TGTGCCAGCAGCTTTCGCGGTAGCGGGAGAGGATCGGGCAATGAGCAGTTCTTC. V gene TRBV11-3 combines with J gene TRBJ2-1, with 9 nucleotides matching TRBD2. The CDR3 has 18 residues. Germline lookup yields CDR1 SGHNT and CDR2 YENEEA. Losses at the gene ends were 3 bases for V and 6 bases for J; bases not matched to a gene: 15.

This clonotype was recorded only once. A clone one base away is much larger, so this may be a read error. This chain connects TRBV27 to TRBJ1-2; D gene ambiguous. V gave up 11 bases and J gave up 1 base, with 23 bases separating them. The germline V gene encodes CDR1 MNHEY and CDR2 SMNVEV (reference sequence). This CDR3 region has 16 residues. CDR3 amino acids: CAGTKGGSAFNYGYTF. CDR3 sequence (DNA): TGTGCCGGCACCAAGGGAGGCAGCGCATTTAACTATGGCTACACCTTC.

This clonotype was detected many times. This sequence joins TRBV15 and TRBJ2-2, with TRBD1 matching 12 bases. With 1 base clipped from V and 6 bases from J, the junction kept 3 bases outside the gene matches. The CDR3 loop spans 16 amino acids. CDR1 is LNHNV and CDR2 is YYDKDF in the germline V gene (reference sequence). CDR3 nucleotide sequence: TGTGCCACCAGCAGAGGGGGACAGGGGGCCGCCGGGGAGCTGTTTTTT. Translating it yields CATSRGGQGAAGELFF.

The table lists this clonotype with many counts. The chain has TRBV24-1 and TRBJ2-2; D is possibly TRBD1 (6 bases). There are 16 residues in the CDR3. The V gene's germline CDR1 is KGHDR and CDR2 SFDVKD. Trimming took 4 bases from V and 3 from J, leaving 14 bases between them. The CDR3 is CATSDQTTGDTGELFF. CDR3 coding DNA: TGTGCCACCAGTGACCAGACGACAGGCGACACCGGGGAGCTGTTTTTT.

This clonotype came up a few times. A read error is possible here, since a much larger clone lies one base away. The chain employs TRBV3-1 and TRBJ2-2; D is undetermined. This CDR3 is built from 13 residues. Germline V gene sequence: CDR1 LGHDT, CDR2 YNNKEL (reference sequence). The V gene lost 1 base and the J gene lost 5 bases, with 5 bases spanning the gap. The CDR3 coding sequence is TGTGCCAGCAGCCAAGTCATGACCGGGGAGCTGTTTTTT. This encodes CASSQVMTGELFF.

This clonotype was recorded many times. The CDR3 DNA sequence: TGTGCCAGCAGCGGTCCCCTAGGTCCGCTTTCAGAGACCCAGTACTTC. Encoded protein: CASSGPLGPLSETQYF. This chain connects TRBV5-8 to TRBJ2-5; D gene uncertain. Trimming took 4 bases from V and 4 from J, leaving 20 bases between them. The V gene's germline CDR1 is SGHTS and CDR2 YDEGEE. This CDR3 is 16 amino acids long.

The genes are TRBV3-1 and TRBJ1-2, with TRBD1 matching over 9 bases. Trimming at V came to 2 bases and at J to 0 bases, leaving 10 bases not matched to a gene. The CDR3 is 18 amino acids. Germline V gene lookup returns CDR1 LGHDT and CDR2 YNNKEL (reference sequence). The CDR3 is CASSQYTGGARSNYGYTF. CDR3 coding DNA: TGTGCCAGCAGCCAATATACAGGGGGCGCCCGCTCTAACTATGGCTACACCTTC.

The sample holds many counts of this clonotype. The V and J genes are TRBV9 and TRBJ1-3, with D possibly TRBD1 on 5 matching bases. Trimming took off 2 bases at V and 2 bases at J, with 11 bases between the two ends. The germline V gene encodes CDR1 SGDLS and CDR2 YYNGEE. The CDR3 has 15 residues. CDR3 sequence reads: CASSVQGTPGNTIYF. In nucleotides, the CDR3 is TGTGCCAGCAGCGTTCAGGGCACGCCTGGAAACACCATATATTTT.

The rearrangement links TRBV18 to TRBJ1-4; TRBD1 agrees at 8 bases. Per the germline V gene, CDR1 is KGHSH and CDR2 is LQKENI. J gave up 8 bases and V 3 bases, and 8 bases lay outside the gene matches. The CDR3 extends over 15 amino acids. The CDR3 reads CASSPYGQGEEKLFF. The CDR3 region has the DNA TGTGCCAGCTCACCCTACGGACAGGGCGAGGAAAAACTGTTTTTT.

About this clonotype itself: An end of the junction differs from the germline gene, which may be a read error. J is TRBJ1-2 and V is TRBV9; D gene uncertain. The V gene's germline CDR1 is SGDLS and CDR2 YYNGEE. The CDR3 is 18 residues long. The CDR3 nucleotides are TGTGCCAGCAGCGTTATGTCCCAGCTACAAGACTCTCCCTATGGCTACGCCTTC. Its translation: CASSVMSQLQDSPYGYAF.

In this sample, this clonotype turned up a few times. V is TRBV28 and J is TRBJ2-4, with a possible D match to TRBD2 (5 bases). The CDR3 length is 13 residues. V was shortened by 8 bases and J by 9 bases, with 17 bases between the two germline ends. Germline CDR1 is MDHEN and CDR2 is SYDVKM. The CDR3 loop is CASETGRQSIQYF. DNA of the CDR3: TGTGCCAGCGAAACTGGGAGACAAAGCATTCAGTACTTC.

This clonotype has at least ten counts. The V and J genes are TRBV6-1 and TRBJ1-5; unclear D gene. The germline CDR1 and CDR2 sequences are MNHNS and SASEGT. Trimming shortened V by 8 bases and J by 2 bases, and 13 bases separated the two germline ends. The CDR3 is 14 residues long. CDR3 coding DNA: TGTGCCAGCCTCGAGGGTGTAGGCAATCAGCCCCAGCATTTT. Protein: CASLEGVGNQPQHF.

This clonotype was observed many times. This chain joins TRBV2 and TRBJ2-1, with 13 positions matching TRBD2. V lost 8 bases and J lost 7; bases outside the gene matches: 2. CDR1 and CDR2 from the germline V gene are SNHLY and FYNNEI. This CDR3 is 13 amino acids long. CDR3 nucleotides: TGTGCCAGCTCGGGACTAGCGGGAAATGAGCAGTTCTTC. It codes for CASSGLAGNEQFF.

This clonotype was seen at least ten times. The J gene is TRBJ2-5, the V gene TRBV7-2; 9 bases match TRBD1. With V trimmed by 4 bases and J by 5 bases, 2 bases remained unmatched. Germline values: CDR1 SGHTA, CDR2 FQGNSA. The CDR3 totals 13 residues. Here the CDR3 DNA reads TGTGCCAGCAGCTGGGACAGGGTGGAGACCCAGTACTTC. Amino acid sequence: CASSWDRVETQYF.

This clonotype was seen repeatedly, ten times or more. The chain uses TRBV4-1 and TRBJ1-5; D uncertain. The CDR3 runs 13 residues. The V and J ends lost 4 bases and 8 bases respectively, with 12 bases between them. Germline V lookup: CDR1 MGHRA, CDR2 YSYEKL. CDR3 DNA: TGCGCCAGCAGCCTAGAATTGGGTAAGCCCCAGCATTTT. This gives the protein CASSLELGKPQHF.

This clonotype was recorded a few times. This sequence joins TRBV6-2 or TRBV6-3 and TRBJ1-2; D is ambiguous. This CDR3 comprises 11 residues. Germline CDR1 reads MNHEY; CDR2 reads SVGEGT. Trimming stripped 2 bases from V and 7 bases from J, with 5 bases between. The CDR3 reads CASSYGSGYTF. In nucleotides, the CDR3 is TGTGCCAGCAGTTACGGGAGTGGCTACACCTTC.

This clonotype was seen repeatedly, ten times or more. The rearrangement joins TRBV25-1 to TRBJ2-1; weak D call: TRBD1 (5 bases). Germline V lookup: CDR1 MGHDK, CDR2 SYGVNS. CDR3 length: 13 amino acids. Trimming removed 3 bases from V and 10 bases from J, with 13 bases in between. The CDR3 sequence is CASSDGPPGEQFF. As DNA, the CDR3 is TGTGCCAGCAGTGATGGACCCCCAGGGGAGCAGTTCTTC.

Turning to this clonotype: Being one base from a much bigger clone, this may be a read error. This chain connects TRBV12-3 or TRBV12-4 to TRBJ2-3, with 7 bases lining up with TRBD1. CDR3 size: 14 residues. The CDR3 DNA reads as TGTGCCAGCAGGCGACAGGGACCCACAGGTACGCAGTATTTT. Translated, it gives CASRRQGPTGTQYF.

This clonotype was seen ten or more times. The CDR3 is CASSKELQDYGYTF. CDR3 sequence (DNA): TGTGCCAGCTCAAAAGAACTACAGGACTATGGCTACACCTTC. This chain uses TRBV18 with TRBJ1-2; a weak D match, TRBD1 (5 bases). CDR3 length: 14 amino acids. Trimming took 5 bases from V and 3 from J, leaving 13 bases between them. In germline, CDR1 is KGHSH, CDR2 LQKENI.